Shown below are 15 T cell receptor beta chains from a single sample sequenced in a study of regulatory T cells in long-lasting Graves disease listed by TCRdb under 2021. Receptor libraries were prepared by multiplex PCR. Sequenced on an Illumina HiSeq 4000. CDR3 regions were amplified by Arm-PCR with iRepertoire HTBI primers to construct TCR beta libraries. TCRdb applied fastp at Q25 and MiXCR to the public reads, then kept only in-frame beta chains. Identical CDR3 protein sequences are pooled into one entry, listed with their most common genes and DNA. In all, the sample holds roughly 260,000 distinct CDR3 sequences, and 15% to 20% of those were seen once. The ten largest clones represent approximately 14% of the sample. The intended sense of this specimen's time point label: newly diagnosed GD, antithyroid drugs for less than 3 months. For both TCR sequencing and RNA sequencing, RNA was extracted from PBMCs in TRIzol.

This sample also appeared in a second study, on T cells in Graves' hyperthyroidism and ophthalmopathy.

Sequenced here: peripheral blood mononuclear cells (PBMCs), sampled at new diagnosis, from a patient treated with antithyroid drugs. These receptors were obtained from a woman aged 30 to 39 with Graves disease. Donor details come from another sample of the same person, matched by shared clones.

The CDR3: CASSPLTGTVNTEAFF. CDR3 coding DNA: TGTGCCAGCAGTCCCCTTACCGGGACTGTGAACACTGAAGCTTTCTTT. V and J are TRBV6-1 and TRBJ1-1, with D maybe TRBD1 (5 bases). Germline CDR1 reads MNHNS; CDR2 reads SASEGT. V was shortened by 5 bases and J by 0 bases, with 16 bases between the two germline ends. The CDR3 loop spans 16 amino acids.

The sample holds many counts of this clonotype. This sequence may be a read error, since a much larger clone differs from it by one base. The chain joins TRBV7-9 to TRBJ1-2; TRBD1 agrees at 7 bases. V lost 1 base and J lost 3; bases outside the gene matches: 2. The CDR3 has 14 amino acids. From germline, CDR1 is SEHNR and CDR2 FQNEAQ (reference sequence). CDR3 loop: CASSLGGQYYGYTF. The CDR3 region has the DNA TGTGCCAGCAGCTTAGGGGGACAGTACTATGGCTACACCTTC.

This chain uses TRBV28 with TRBJ1-1, with D possibly being TRBD1 (6 bases). CDR3 length: 15 amino acids. Trimming left V 3 bases short and J 1 base short, with 12 bases between. The germline V gene encodes CDR1 MDHEN and CDR2 SYDVKM. The CDR3 region has the DNA TGTGCCAGCAGTTTCCGGGACACCACGAACACTGAAGCTTTCTTT. Amino acid sequence: CASSFRDTTNTEAFF.

As to this clonotype: It differs at one base from a far larger clone, so likely a read error. This chain uses TRBV20-1 with TRBJ2-1; 7 bases map to TRBD2. The J call is in doubt because the DNA end fits TRBJ2-5 better. This CDR3 has 14 amino acids. Germline CDR1 and CDR2: DFQATT and SNEGSKA (reference sequence). The CDR3 bases are TGCAGTGCTAGAGGGGTGCGAGGCGGGGGGACCCAGTACTTC. It specifies CSARGVRGGGTQYF.

The chain recombines TRBV13 with TRBJ2-7; 10 nucleotides line up with TRBD1. Germline trimming cut 6 bases from V and 7 bases from J; bases unmatched to any gene: 6. The CDR3 runs to 13 residues. Germline values: CDR1 PRHDT, CDR2 FYEKMQ (reference sequence). The CDR3 DNA reads as TGTGCCAGCAGTTACTGGACAGGGGGGGAGCAGTACTTC. Translated: CASSYWTGGEQYF.

On this clonotype: A much larger clone lies one base from this, so it may be a read error. The chain couples TRBV29-1 to TRBJ1-1; D ambiguous. V was pared by 0 bases and J by 1 base, with 9 bases between. The CDR3 has 14 amino acids. Germline-derived CDR1 and CDR2 are SQVTM and ANQGSEA. CDR3 protein: CSVEDSRRNTEAFF. CDR3 coding DNA: TGCAGCGTTGAAGATTCCCGGAGGAACACTGAAGCTTTCTTT.

The sample holds one count of this clonotype. This chain links TRBV20-1 with TRBJ1-3; D not certain. V lost 4 bases, J lost 0 bases, and 7 bases lay in between. Per the germline V gene, CDR1 is DFQATT and CDR2 is SNEGSKA (reference sequence). The length of the CDR3 is 13 residues. The CDR3 sequence is CSAMTPSGNTIYF. In nucleotides, the CDR3 is TGCAGTGCTATGACACCCTCTGGAAACACCATATATTTT.

This clonotype came up many times. This rearrangement joins TRBV6-1 to TRBJ2-4; D possibly corresponds to TRBD2 (5 bases). Looked up from germline, CDR1 is MNHNS and CDR2 is SASEGT. V was trimmed by 2 bases and J by 2 bases, leaving 10 bases between them. CDR3 length: 15 amino acids. DNA of the CDR3: TGTGCCAGCAGTGAACTTGGAGGAACCAAAAACATTCAGTACTTC. Translated: CASSELGGTKNIQYF.

This chain uses TRBV2 with TRBJ2-5, with a tentative D call TRBD1 (6 bases). This CDR3 comprises 11 residues. V gave up 10 bases and J gave up 2 bases, with 8 bases separating them. Germline V gives CDR1 SNHLY, CDR2 FYNNEI. Here the CDR3 reads CAKQGQETQYF. The CDR3 DNA follows: TGTGCCAAACAGGGTCAAGAGACCCAGTACTTC.

This clonotype came up a few times. This clone may be a read error of a much larger clone one base away. A read error is likely, as this CDR3 ends without the conserved phenylalanine or tryptophan. The chain couples TRBV6-1 to TRBJ1-2; D perhaps matches TRBD1 (5 bases). CDR3 length: 13 amino acids. Germline CDR1 is MNHNS and CDR2 is SASEGT. The V end lost 7 bases, the J end lost 4 bases, and 13 bases lay between the germline ends. In DNA form, the CDR3 reads TGTGCCAGCACCCCAGGGCAGCCCTATGGCTACACCTCC. Translation gives CASTPGQPYGYTS.

Worth noting for this clonotype: Given a far larger clone just one base away, this is likely a sequencing read error. The V call is TRBV27, the J call TRBJ1-1, with D possibly being TRBD1 (5 bases). Germline CDR1 MNHEY, CDR2 SMNVEV (reference sequence). Trimming removed 5 bases at V and 11 bases at J, with 15 bases between. This CDR3 has 12 residues. CDR3 residues: CASSDFQGRAFF. DNA for the CDR3: TGTGCCAGCAGTGATTTTCAGGGTCGGGCTTTCTTT.

The CDR3 sequence: CASSEYRRRGLSYEQYF. CDR3 nucleotides: TGTGCCAGCAGTGAATATAGGAGGAGGGGCCTCTCCTACGAGCAGTACTTC. The chain combines TRBV25-1 with TRBJ2-7; weak D call: TRBD2 (6 bases). Trimming stripped 0 bases from V and 0 bases from J, with 15 bases between. The CDR3 is made up of 17 amino acids. Per germline, CDR1 MGHDK and CDR2 SYGVNS.

Concerning this clonotype itself: This may be a read error: a much more frequent sequence differs by one nucleotide. The chain links TRBV20-1 to TRBJ2-1; TRBD2 matches 9 bases. CDR1 DFQATT and CDR2 SNEGSKA come from the germline V gene (reference sequence). The length of the CDR3 is 15 residues. Trimming took 1 base from V and 8 from J; bases not matched to a gene: 9. CDR3 in amino acids: CSARGCGRGGYEQFF. For the CDR3, the DNA is TGCAGTGCTAGAGGGTGTGGGCGGGGGGGATATGAGCAGTTCTTC.

Many counts were recorded for this clonotype. V usage is TRBV27 and J usage is TRBJ2-1, with TRBD2 matching over 7 bases. The CDR3 is 16 residues long. Germline CDR1 is MNHEY and CDR2 is SMNVEV (reference sequence). After removal of 5 bases from V and 2 bases from J, the junction contained 9 bases not matched to a gene. CDR3 bases: TGTGCCAGCAGTCAGCGGGACCGCGACCCCTACAATGAGCAGTTCTTC. This gives the protein CASSQRDRDPYNEQFF.

This clonotype was observed at least ten times. This sequence joins TRBV10-3 and TRBJ1-1; TRBD1 might be the D (5 bases). This CDR3 is built from 12 residues. CDR1 and CDR2 from the germline V gene are ENHRY and SYGVKD. V shed 8 bases and J shed 1 base, with 8 bases lying between them. In nucleotides, the CDR3 is TGTGCCATCGGACAAAAGAACACTGAAGCTTTCTTT. Encoded protein: CAIGQKNTEAFF.